This TCR beta chain was documented in a study of OX40 agonist ivuxolimab in advanced cancers. Study overall: At roughly 83% male, the cohort had a mean age of approximately 64 years, ranging from 23 to 79. Partial responses, seen in three patients, involved one hepatocellular carcinoma and two cutaneous melanomas.

A remark on this clone: Its antigen is undetermined.

Clones were sequenced by immunoSEQ multiplex PCR, and TCRdb holds only the in-frame ones, with some missing. In the table there are 44,000 or so clones, 88% of which are singletons. Cycle 7 day 1, cycle 4 day 1, and baseline were the timepoints at which blood was sampled. Germline CDR1 is SGHDN and CDR2 is FVKESK. The CDR3 runs to 14 residues. V lost 0 bases and J lost 10, with 10 bases in between. Study-wide results and caveats: Partly responding patients at 0.1-3.0 mg/kg showed some of the smallest clonal expansion.

This chain joins TRBV14 and TRBJ1-6; no clear D gene. The source of this sequence is an adult with an advanced solid tumor such as melanoma, head and neck, liver or kidney cancer. The material sequenced was CD4+ or CD8+ T cells sorted from blood, taken in a trial of the OX40 agonist ivuxolimab. The DNA of the CDR3 is TGTGCCAGCAGCCAAGAATTGAGAGGATCACCCCTCCACTTT. Translating it yields CASSQELRGSPLHF.